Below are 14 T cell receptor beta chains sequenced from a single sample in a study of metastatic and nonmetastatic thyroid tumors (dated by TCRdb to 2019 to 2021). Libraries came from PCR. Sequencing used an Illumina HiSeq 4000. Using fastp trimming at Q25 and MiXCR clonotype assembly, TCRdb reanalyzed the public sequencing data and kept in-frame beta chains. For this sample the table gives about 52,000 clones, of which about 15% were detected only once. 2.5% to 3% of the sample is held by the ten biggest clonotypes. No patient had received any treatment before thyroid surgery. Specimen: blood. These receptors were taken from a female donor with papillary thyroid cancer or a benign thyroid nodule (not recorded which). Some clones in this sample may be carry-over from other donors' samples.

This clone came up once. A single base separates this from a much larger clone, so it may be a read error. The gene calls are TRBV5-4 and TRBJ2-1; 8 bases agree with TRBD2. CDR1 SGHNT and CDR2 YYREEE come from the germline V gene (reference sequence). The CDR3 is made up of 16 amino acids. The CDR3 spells CSSSLAGGLAGYEQFF. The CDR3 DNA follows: TGTTCCAGCAGCTTGGCCGGAGGGCTAGCGGGCTATGAGCAGTTCTTC.

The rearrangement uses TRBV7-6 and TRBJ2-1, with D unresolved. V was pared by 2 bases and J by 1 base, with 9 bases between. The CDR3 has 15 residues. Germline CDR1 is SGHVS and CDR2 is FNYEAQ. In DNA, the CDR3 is TGTGCCAGCAGCTTACAGTGGATATCCTACAATGAGCAGTTCTTC. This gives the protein CASSLQWISYNEQFF.

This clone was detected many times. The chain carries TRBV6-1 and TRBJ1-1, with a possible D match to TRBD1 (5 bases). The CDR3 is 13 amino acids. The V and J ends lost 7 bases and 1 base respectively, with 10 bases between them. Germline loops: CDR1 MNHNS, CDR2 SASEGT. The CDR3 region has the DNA TGTGCCAGCACAAAGACAGAGAACACTGAAGCTTTCTTT. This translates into CASTKTENTEAFF.

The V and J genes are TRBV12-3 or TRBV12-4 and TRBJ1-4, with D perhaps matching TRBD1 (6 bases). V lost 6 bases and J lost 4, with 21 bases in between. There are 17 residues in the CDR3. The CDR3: CASSLGLRDTLNEKLFF. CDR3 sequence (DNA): TGTGCCAGCAGCCTAGGACTTCGGGACACCCTTAATGAAAAACTGTTTTTT.

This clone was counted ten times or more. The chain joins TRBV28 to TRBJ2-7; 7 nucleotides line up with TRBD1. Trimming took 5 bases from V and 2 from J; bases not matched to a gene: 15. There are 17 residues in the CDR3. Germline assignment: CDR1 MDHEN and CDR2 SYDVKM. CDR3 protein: CASSGFTGERPAYEQYF. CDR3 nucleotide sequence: TGTGCCAGCAGTGGCTTTACAGGGGAACGACCCGCCTACGAGCAGTACTTC.

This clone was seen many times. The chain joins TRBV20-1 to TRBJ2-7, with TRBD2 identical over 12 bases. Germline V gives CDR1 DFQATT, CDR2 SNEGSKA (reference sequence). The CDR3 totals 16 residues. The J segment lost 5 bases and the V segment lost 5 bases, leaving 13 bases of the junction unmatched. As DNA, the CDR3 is TGCAGTGCTGAACAATACCCTAGCGGGAGGGCCGACGAGCAGTACTTC. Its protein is CSAEQYPSGRADEQYF.

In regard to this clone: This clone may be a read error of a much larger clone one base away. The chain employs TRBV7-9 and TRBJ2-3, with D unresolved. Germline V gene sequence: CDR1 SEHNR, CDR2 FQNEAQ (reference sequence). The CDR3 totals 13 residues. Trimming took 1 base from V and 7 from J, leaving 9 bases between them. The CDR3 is CASSLDGPYTQYF. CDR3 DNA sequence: TGTGCCAGCAGCTTAGACGGGCCTTATACGCAGTATTTT.

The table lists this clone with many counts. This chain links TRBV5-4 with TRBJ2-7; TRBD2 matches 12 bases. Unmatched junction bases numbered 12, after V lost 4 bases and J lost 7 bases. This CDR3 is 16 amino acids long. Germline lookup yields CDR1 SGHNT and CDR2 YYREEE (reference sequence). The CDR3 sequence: CASSIGDTLAGGEQYF. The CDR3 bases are TGTGCCAGCAGCATTGGCGATACACTAGCGGGAGGTGAGCAGTACTTC.

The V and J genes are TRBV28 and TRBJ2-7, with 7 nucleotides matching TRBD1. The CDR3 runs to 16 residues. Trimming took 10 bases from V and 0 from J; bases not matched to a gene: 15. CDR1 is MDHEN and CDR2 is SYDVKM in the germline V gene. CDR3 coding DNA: TGTGCCATTTCACGAGGGACAGTATTGGGCTCCTACGAGCAGTACTTC. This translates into CAISRGTVLGSYEQYF.

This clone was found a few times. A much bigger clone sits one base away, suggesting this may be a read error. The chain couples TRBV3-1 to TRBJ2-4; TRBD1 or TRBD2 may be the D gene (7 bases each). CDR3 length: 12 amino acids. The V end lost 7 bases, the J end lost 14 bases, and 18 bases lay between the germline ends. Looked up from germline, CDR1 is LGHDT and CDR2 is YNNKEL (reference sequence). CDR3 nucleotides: TGTGCCAGCATCCAGACAGGGAGGGGGAAGTACTTC. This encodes CASIQTGRGKYF.

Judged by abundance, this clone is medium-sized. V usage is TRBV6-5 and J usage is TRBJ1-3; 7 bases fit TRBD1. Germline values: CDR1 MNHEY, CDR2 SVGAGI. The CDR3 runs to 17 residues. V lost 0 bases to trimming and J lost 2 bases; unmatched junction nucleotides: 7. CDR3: CASSYSGGLIAGNTIYF. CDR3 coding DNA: TGTGCCAGCAGTTACTCAGGGGGCCTTATCGCTGGAAACACCATATATTTT.

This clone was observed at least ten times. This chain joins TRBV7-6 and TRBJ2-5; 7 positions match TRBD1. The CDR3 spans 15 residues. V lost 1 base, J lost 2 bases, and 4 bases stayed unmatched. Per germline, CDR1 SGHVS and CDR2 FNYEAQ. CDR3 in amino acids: CASSLGDRVQETQYF. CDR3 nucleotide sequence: TGTGCCAGCAGCTTAGGTGACAGGGTACAAGAGACCCAGTACTTC. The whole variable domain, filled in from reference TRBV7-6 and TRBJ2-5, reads GAGVSQSPRYKVTKRGQDVALRCDPISGHVSLYWYRQALGQGPEFLTYFNYEAQQDKSGLPNDRFSAERPEGSISTLTIQRTEQRDSAMYRCASSLGDRVQETQYFGPGTRLLVL.

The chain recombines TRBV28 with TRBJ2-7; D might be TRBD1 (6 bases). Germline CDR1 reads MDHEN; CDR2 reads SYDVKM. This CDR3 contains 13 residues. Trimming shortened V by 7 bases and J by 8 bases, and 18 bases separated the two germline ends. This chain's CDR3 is CASIFIQGVQQYF. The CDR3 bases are TGTGCCAGCATTTTTATACAGGGTGTGCAGCAGTACTTC.

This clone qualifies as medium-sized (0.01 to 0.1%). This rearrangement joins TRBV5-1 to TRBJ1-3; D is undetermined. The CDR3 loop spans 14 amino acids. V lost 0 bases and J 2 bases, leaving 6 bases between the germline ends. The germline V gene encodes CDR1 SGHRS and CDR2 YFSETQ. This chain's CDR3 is CASSLATPGNTIYF. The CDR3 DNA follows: TGCGCCAGCAGCTTGGCGACACCTGGAAACACCATATATTTT.